Listed below are T cell receptor beta chains from one sample, sequenced in a study of T cell responses to AZD1222 COVID-19 vaccine. Produced via immunoSEQ multiplex PCR; TCRdb's table is partial and in-frame only. The table lists 100,000 or so clones, about four fifths of them singletons. The specimen comprised peripheral blood, sampled on day 0 of AZD1222 vaccination. The receptors were gathered from an adult in good health. Each CDR3 is given without its conserved first and last residue. The order of the fields is V gene, CDR3 protein.

v_gene: TRBV7-9; CDR3aa: ASSPRGQAGDSPLH
v_gene: TRBV4-2; CDR3aa: ASSQDGGLYEQY
v_gene: TRBV5-1; CDR3aa: ASSLAQGTQY
v_gene: TRBV4-1; CDR3aa: ASSQVAGTYEQY
v_gene: TRBV25-1; CDR3aa: ASGLITGTRQY
v_gene: TRBV24-1; CDR3aa: ATSDPRDPSNEQF
v_gene: TRBV7-9; CDR3aa: ASSLWSPGTGELF
v_gene: TRBV6-5; CDR3aa: ASGEGQGYQPQH
v_gene: TRBV5-1; CDR3aa: ASSLKPNEQF
v_gene: TRBV7-2; CDR3aa: ASSPNRGEAF
v_gene: TRBV2; CDR3aa: ASRQDRGYNSPLH
v_gene: TRBV7-2; CDR3aa: ASSLGGRRDEQF
v_gene: TRBV14; CDR3aa: ASSYGLFPSYEQY
v_gene: TRBV29-1; CDR3aa: SVFTWGAANTEAF
v_gene: TRBV5-1; CDR3aa: ASSPSWGQETQY
v_gene: TRBV7-8; CDR3aa: ASSPLGGGPYNEQF
v_gene: TRBV3-1/TRBV3-2; CDR3aa: ASSQDPESLEEY
v_gene: TRBV5-4; CDR3aa: ASSLLQEETQY
v_gene: TRBV27; CDR3aa: ASSRGRNTGELF
v_gene: TRBV18; CDR3aa: ASSQQGISYGYT
v_gene: TRBV5-1; CDR3aa: ASSLGLAGGKYDAKNIQY
v_gene: TRBV10-3; CDR3aa: AIRSQVPLSETQY
v_gene: TRBV3-1/TRBV3-2; CDR3aa: ASSQDHSNQPQH
v_gene: TRBV5-6; CDR3aa: ASSSDILAGGRVAQY
v_gene: TRBV13; CDR3aa: ASSSEDSMKETQY
v_gene: TRBV6-5; CDR3aa: ASSERGNTEAF
v_gene: TRBV6-6; CDR3aa: ASSRGQGHEQF
v_gene: TRBV7-9; CDR3aa: ASSLTPVGYT
v_gene: TRBV6-5; CDR3aa: ASSYSTGATGNTIY
v_gene: TRBV21-1; CDR3aa: ASSKKSSRTEAF
v_gene: TRBV19; CDR3aa: ASSQNRGGDTEAF
v_gene: TRBV11-3; CDR3aa: ASSPGGGRGQF
v_gene: TRBV5-5; CDR3aa: ASSLVQEFYGYT
v_gene: TRBV7-8; CDR3aa: ASRYGVGAPYEQY
v_gene: TRBV3-1/TRBV3-2; CDR3aa: ASSPPGTEAF
v_gene: TRBV12-5; CDR3aa: ASGLNDEQF
v_gene: TRBV5-1; CDR3aa: ASSLEQGAEKLF
v_gene: TRBV5-1; CDR3aa: ASSLPGMNSPLH
v_gene: TRBV7-6; CDR3aa: ASSLGAGLEQPQH
v_gene: TRBV3-1/TRBV3-2; CDR3aa: ASSRQGGDLEAF
v_gene: TRBV5-1; CDR3aa: ASSVTGSHTEAF
v_gene: TRBV15; CDR3aa: ATSPRTLTLGEKLF
v_gene: TRBV3-1/TRBV3-2; CDR3aa: ASSRGRITEAF
v_gene: TRBV7-2; CDR3aa: ASSLVGGVEAF
v_gene: TRBV5-1; CDR3aa: ASSFGTIYEQY
v_gene: TRBV7-2; CDR3aa: ASARHMNTEAF
v_gene: TRBV7-8; CDR3aa: ASSLADRVYGYT
v_gene: TRBV7-3; CDR3aa: ASSPSGGARETQY
v_gene: TRBV5-6; CDR3aa: ASSLAGAGEQF
v_gene: TRBV4-3; CDR3aa: ASSQEQGNIQY
v_gene: TRBV12-3/TRBV12-4; CDR3aa: ASSPTVRSGYT
v_gene: TRBV6-2/TRBV6-3; CDR3aa: ASSYTRDRAF
v_gene: TRBV4-3; CDR3aa: ASSQELSSGTRDEKLF
v_gene: TRBV7-6; CDR3aa: ASSFRQNTDTQY
v_gene: TRBV12-3/TRBV12-4; CDR3aa: ASSFDRGSEQF